In its sample, the clone carrying this T cell receptor (beta chain) was seen a few times. Its antigen is as yet unknown. The sequenced template was cDNA made from the entire isolated RNA. Assay: immunoSEQ multiplex PCR; the TCRdb copy retains only in-frame clones and omits some. The sample lists 130,000 to 150,000 clones, about 7% occurring once. This specimen comes from a study of beta chain features in type 1 diabetes. Findings and caveats of the study: Insertions at VDJ junctions were less frequent in type 1 diabetes patients. These patients also deleted more nucleotides at the same junctions. Patients' naive, central memory and regulatory TCRB repertoires appeared more alike than those of healthy donors. Cells with high TCR expression could be over-represented by cDNA sequencing.

V lost 1 base, J lost 1 base, and 11 bases lay in between. Germline loops: CDR1 SGHNT, CDR2 YYREEE (reference sequence). CDR3 length equals 15 residues. The sequencing input was central memory CD4+ T cells from blood. The chain joins TRBV5-4 to TRBJ1-1, with D unresolved. The receptor's source is a woman aged 30 to 39 in good health. DNA for the CDR3: TGTGCCAGCAGCTTGCCCTCGACACAGAACACTGAAGCTTTCTTT. Residues: CASSLPSTQNTEAFF.